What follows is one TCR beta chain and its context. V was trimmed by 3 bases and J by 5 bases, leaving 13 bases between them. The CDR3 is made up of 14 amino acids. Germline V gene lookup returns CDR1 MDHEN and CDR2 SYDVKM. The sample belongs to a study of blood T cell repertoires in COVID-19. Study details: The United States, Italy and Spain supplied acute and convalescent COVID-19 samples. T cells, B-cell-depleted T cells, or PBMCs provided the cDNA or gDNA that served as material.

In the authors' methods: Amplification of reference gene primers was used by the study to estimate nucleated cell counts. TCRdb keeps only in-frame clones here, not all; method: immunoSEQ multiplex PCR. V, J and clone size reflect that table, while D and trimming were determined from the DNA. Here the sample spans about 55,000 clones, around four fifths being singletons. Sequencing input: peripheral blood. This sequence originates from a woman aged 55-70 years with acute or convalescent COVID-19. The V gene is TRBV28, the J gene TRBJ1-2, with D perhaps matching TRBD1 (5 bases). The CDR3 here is CASSFGQGRYGYTF. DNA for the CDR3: TGTGCCAGCAGTTTCGGACAAGGACGGTATGGCTACACCTTC.